The present entry profiles one T cell receptor (beta chain) with its context. This clonotype qualifies as large (0.1 to 1%). Its specific antigen is unknown. The input lacks base qualities; no much larger clone sits a single base away. Deletion took 2 bases off V and 1 base off J, with a span of 14 bases between the germline ends. Counted from cysteine to phenylalanine, this CDR3 has 16 amino acids. Only the CDR3 portion is preserved as DNA: 48 bases, with reading frame beginning at the first base. Reading the germline V gene gives CDR1 MDHEN and CDR2 SYDVKM. Sequencing was performed on a NextSeq 500. TCR libraries were prepared from about 16 ng of total RNA with the QIAseq Immune Repertoire RNA Library Kit, Human TCR Panel. TCR libraries were sequenced on an Illumina NextSeq with a Mid Output V2 kit, using asymmetric 261x41 paired-end reads. Every TCR library was diluted down to roughly 4 nM, then pooled, denatured and loaded at roughly 0.93 pM. Concerning the study's data processing: TCR FASTQ files were processed in the QIAGEN GeneGlobe Data Analysis Center, with downstream analysis in R 3.5.2. Clonality was computed as one minus Shannon entropy normalized by the log of the number of unique productive sequences. Within each subset, Fisher exact tests at 5% FDR identified TRA or TRB clonotypes differing in abundance between baseline and M1. Differentially abundant clonotypes were grouped as emerging, expanding, contracting or non-expanding/contracting. Repertoire overlap between patients was measured with Morisita's overlap index. TCRdb itself trimmed the public reads at Q25 with fastp, ran MiXCR and retained productive beta chains. CDR3 protein duplicates are merged, each entry listing the most common genes and DNA. None of the V and J calls come from the authors' own analysis; TCRdb made them. The sample data list about 520 distinct CDR3 sequences, and under 6.5% of these were observed just once. The ten largest account for approximately 30% of the sample.

The sample comes from a study of circulating CD8 cells and anti-PD-1 response in melanoma (dated by TCRdb to the early 2020s). Notes on the research overall: Patients received nivolumab intravenously at 3 mg/kg every 2 weeks. A total of 11 melanoma patients were included in the TCR repertoire analysis, 4 of them responders and 7 non-responders. Of the 13 patients in the melanoma cohort, anti-PD-1 was received as first-line therapy by seven patients, and prior targeted therapy or immunotherapy had been received by six patients. Responders were defined as patients showing complete or partial responses, and non-responders as patients showing stable or progressive disease (RECIST v1.1). PD-1 on on-treatment samples was detected using a biotinylated anti-human IgG4 antibody. Points the paper makes about the study in general: Diversity was greatest in the DNEG repertoire, PD-1 and DPOS had similar and higher clonality, and TIGIT repertoires had the lowest diversity. Repertoires were found to be largely private between subsets, with under 7.5% of TRB clonotypes shared at M1, and the highest sharing was observed between DPOS and TIGIT. The authors pointed out that the cohort included both treatment-naive and previously treated patients, and that this mix could influence the results. Tumor material was not accessible, so tumor reactivity was assessed by peptide assays on expanded sorted subsets instead. Only baseline and M1 samples from a small cohort with few responders were used in the published TCR repertoire comparisons. Because material was limited, experiments were generally done without replicates.

Using a BD FACSAria II cell sorter, four subsets defined by PD-1 and/or TIGIT were sorted from live CD3+CD8+TCRalphabeta+ cells. Circulating CD8 T cells were sorted into four subsets by PD-1 and TIGIT expression to characterize their relevance to anti-PD-1 therapy response. From each sorted CD8 T-cell subset, both TCR alpha and TCR beta chains were sequenced. Peripheral blood was drawn before the first anti-PD-1 injection and after two and four injections. Ficoll gradient centrifugation was used to isolate PBMCs immediately. Until use, PBMCs were stored frozen in liquid nitrogen in RPMI containing approximately 18% FCS and around 9.2% DMSO. Thawed PBMCs were stained with a viability dye and antibodies against CD3, CD8alpha, TCRalphabeta, PD-1 and TIGIT. The RNeasy Kit was used to extract total RNA, and all samples had a RIN greater than 7.

The rearrangement joined TRBV28 to TRBJ2-5; the D gene is perhaps TRBD1 or TRBD2, as each covers 6 bases. The specimen was CD8+ T cells from PBMCs, collected at baseline or after one month of anti-PD-1 therapy (not recorded which). The sequence was obtained from a human donor with melanoma. The sequenced DNA: TGTGCCAGCAGTTTAAGCTTAGGGGGGATCCAAGAGACCCAGTACTTC. Its protein is CASSLSLGGIQETQYF.